Listed below are T cell receptor beta chains from one sample, sequenced in a study of identical twins. Each CDR3 protein is one row after TCRdb ran MiXCR on the 5' RACE reads. The sample yields hundreds of thousands of distinct CDR3 sequences, roughly 6% seen once. The source material was naive T cells sorted from blood. The receptors originated from a man between 18 and 35 years old in good health. CDR3s include the opening cysteine and the closing phenylalanine or tryptophan. Clone size is given for some rows only: seen once, a few or many times, or a class if the clone is expanded.

v_call	clone_size	j_call	cdr3_aa
TRBV12-3/TRBV12-4	many	TRBJ1-5	CASSLMAGAEDQPQHF
TRBV30	NA	TRBJ2-3	CAWSPQADTQYF
TRBV7-8	many	TRBJ1-3	CASSSSTGGSGNTIYF
TRBV27	few	TRBJ2-7	CASRGGISGEQYF
TRBV14	NA	TRBJ2-1	CASSQRQGVAYNEQFF
TRBV20-1	few	TRBJ2-6	CSARSRQGAGANVLTF
TRBV29-1	NA	TRBJ2-2	CSVVAAATGELFF
TRBV7-2	many	TRBJ2-1	CASSLSHYNEQFF
TRBV14	few	TRBJ2-7	CASNGQGSYEQYF
TRBV28	many	TRBJ1-5	CASSLPTGSNQPQHF
TRBV7-9	NA	TRBJ1-2	CASSLQSDYGYTF
TRBV6-2/TRBV6-3	many	TRBJ2-5	CASSSPGFSGETQYF
TRBV4-3	few	TRBJ1-1	CASSQDRRNTEAFF
TRBV7-9	many	TRBJ2-1	CASSSGPGYEQFF
TRBV7-9	NA	TRBJ1-6	CASSLQTGTNSPLHF
TRBV7-2	NA	TRBJ1-1	CASSRPGGTEAFF
TRBV3-1	NA	TRBJ2-6	CASSQAFGTGKRGSGANVLTF
TRBV5-1	few	TRBJ2-3	CASRLVGHTDTQYF
TRBV29-1	many	TRBJ2-5	CSTETGSETQYF